This TCR beta chain was recorded in a study of cytomegalovirus exposure and HLA in healthy donors. Whole-study results and caveats: Presence/absence results assume similar sequencing depth per donor, which may not hold. Reportedly, cytomegalovirus status was diagnosed with high sensitivity and specificity. Some highly shared sequence variants likely arose as a pipeline artifact. Later analysis identified about 17,000 TCR beta sequences associated with HLA alleles, using a false discovery rate threshold of 0.05.

Both 60 Vbeta primers and 13 Jbeta primers went into the PCR. The table came from immunoSEQ multiplex PCR; TCRdb's copy has only in-frame clones and leaves some out. The table includes around 85,000 clones, roughly 77% detected once. Between the trimmed V and J ends, which lost 5 bases and 0 bases, there was a span of 11 bases. The CDR3 is 15 residues long. The germline CDR1 and CDR2 sequences are SEHNR and FQNEAQ (reference sequence). As for this clone: Antigen unknown.

The sequence was collected from a young man in good health and CMV-seronegative. J is TRBJ1-5 and V is TRBV7-9, with a tentative D call TRBD1 (5 bases). Sequenced: PBMCs. The CDR3 region is CASSRGTNSNQPQHF. The CDR3, as DNA: TGTGCCAGCAGCCGGGGGACGAATAGCAATCAGCCCCAGCATTTT.